The sequence of this T cell receptor (beta chain) was determined in a study of blood T cell repertoires in COVID-19. Across the whole study: Donors in the United States, Italy and Spain gave samples during acute or convalescent COVID-19. Sources were T cells, B-cell-depleted T cells, or PBMCs; the material itself was cDNA or gDNA.

CDR3 length equals 13 residues. V lost 5 bases and J lost 5; bases outside the gene matches: 2. Germline V gene data show CDR1 as KGHSH and CDR2 as LQKENI. Those enrolled in Seattle joined during active infection and were followed longitudinally afterward. Study processing details: Researchers report that nucleated cell counts were estimated from reference gene primer amplification. Profiled with immunoSEQ multiplex PCR; TCRdb holds only in-frame clones, not every one. The DNA was the basis for D and trimming; V, J and clone size are from that table. Among more than 200,000 clones listed, more than 80% were seen once.

The J gene is TRBJ2-4, the V gene TRBV18; TRBD2 matches 8 bases. This TCR was recovered from a man aged 25 to 40 with COVID-19, enrolled during active disease. Sequencing was done on a sample of peripheral blood. CDR3 sequence reads: CASSTGGENIQYF. In DNA form, the CDR3 reads TGTGCCAGCTCAACCGGGGGGGAAAACATTCAGTACTTC.